The 9 T cell receptor beta chains below were found in one sample sequenced in a study of T cell repertoires and leukemia-associated antigens. TCRdb recomputed calls from the 5' RACE reads with MiXCR, one row per CDR3 protein. Seen here are about 11,000 distinct CDR3 sequences, approximately 43% observed once, and the top ten hold around 28%. These receptors are not linked to any known antigen. The sequenced sample was CD3+ T cells sorted from blood and cultured. These receptors were collected from a female donor in good health.

The genes are TRBV5-5 and TRBJ2-1; TRBD1 matches 9 bases. The V gene's germline CDR1 is SGHKS and CDR2 YYEKEE (reference sequence). The length of the CDR3 is 17 residues. V dropped 0 bases and J dropped 7; count of bases not matched to a gene: 11. The chain's CDR3 is CASSLELRDRAFNEQFF. CDR3 nucleotide sequence: TGTGCCAGCAGCTTGGAATTACGGGACAGGGCTTTTAATGAGCAGTTCTTC.

The rearrangement joins TRBV24-1 to TRBJ1-2, with 7 bases aligning to TRBD1. The CDR3 length is 15 residues. CDR1 is KGHDR and CDR2 is SFDVKD in the germline V gene. The junction had 9 bases not matched to a gene; V was cut back by 9 bases and J by 0 bases. CDR3 amino acids: CATGERQGSNYGYTF. The DNA of the CDR3 is TGTGCCACCGGGGAGAGACAGGGTTCTAACTATGGCTACACCTTC.

This clonotype was seen only once. V is TRBV20-1 and J is TRBJ2-7; D might be TRBD2 (6 bases). V gave up 6 bases and J gave up 9 bases, with 24 bases separating them. Germline CDR1 reads DFQATT; CDR2 reads SNEGSKA (reference sequence). CDR3 length equals 14 residues. CDR3 region: CSASSQGVGGTQYF. CDR3 nucleotides: TGCAGTGCCAGCAGCCAAGGCGTGGGCGGGACGCAGTACTTC.

The chain is built from TRBV20-1 and TRBJ2-7; 10 positions match TRBD1. The CDR3 has 15 residues. The J segment lost 6 bases and the V segment lost 2 bases, leaving 10 bases of the junction unmatched. Germline CDR1 DFQATT, CDR2 SNEGSKA (reference sequence). The CDR3 reads CSARSGTGALSEQYF. CDR3 coding DNA: TGCAGTGCTAGATCAGGGACAGGGGCGCTTAGCGAGCAGTACTTC.

The chain couples TRBV10-3 to TRBJ1-1, with D unresolved. V was clipped by 2 bases and J by 5 bases, with 9 bases between them. The CDR3 runs 13 residues. In germline, CDR1 is ENHRY, CDR2 SYGVKD. CDR3 sequence: CAISEGQHTEAFF. The CDR3 DNA reads as TGTGCCATCAGTGAGGGGCAGCATACTGAAGCTTTCTTT.

This clonotype was recorded at least ten times. This chain joins TRBV7-3 and TRBJ2-3; 12 nucleotides align to TRBD2. V gave up 4 bases and J gave up 0 bases; unmatched junction bases: 2. This CDR3 is 16 amino acids long. From germline, CDR1 is SGHTA and CDR2 FQGTGA. The CDR3 DNA reads as TGTGCCAGCAGCTCAGGACTAGCGGGAAGCACAGATACGCAGTATTTT. Translated: CASSSGLAGSTDTQYF.

The chain uses TRBV27 and TRBJ2-7; TRBD2 aligns across 12 bases. Germline V CDR1 and CDR2: MNHEY, SMNVEV (reference sequence). V lost 4 bases, J lost 4 bases, and 14 bases stayed unmatched. This CDR3 region has 18 residues. The CDR3 bases are TGTGCCAGCAGTTCCCTGACTAGCGGGAGTTTTGGGCGGTACGAGCAGTACTTC. Translating gives CASSSLTSGSFGRYEQYF.

In its sample, this clonotype was seen many times. V is TRBV12-3 or TRBV12-4 and J is TRBJ1-1; D perhaps matches TRBD1 (5 bases). The CDR3 spans 14 residues. V lost 3 bases and J lost 3, with 11 bases in between. DNA for the CDR3: TGTGCCAGCAGTTTTGCCAGGGATTACACTGAAGCTTTCTTT. Translated, it gives CASSFARDYTEAFF.

There are many counts of this clonotype. The rearrangement links TRBV24-1 to TRBJ2-2, with no clear D. Germline values: CDR1 KGHDR, CDR2 SFDVKD. This CDR3 has 14 amino acids. Trimming stripped 7 bases from V and 3 bases from J, with 11 bases between. This chain's CDR3 is CATSPTRDTGELFF. The CDR3 DNA reads as TGTGCCACCAGCCCTACCCGAGACACCGGGGAGCTGTTTTTT.